This T cell receptor beta chain was profiled in a study of blood T cell repertoires in COVID-19. Study information: Samples representing acute and convalescent COVID-19 were sourced from the United States, Italy and Spain. The cDNA or gDNA used as material had been derived from T cells, B-cell-depleted T cells, or PBMCs.

This clone appeared a single time. Here immunoSEQ multiplex PCR was the method, and the copy in TCRdb shows in-frame clones only, minus some. The sample lists about 53,000 clones; 86% were seen once. The germline V gene has CDR1 MNHNS and CDR2 SASEGT. CDR3 size: 16 residues. V shed 3 bases, J shed 7 bases, and the junction held 9 bases outside the gene matches. The sequenced sample was peripheral blood. The receptor was derived from a man older than 75 with acute or convalescent COVID-19. V is TRBV6-1 and J is TRBJ2-2; 9 bases match TRBD1. The CDR3 DNA is TGTGCCAGCAGTGATCCGGGACAGGGATTTATCGGGGAGCTGTTTTTT. Translating gives CASSDPGQGFIGELFF.